This TCR beta chain was profiled in a study of response to subunit inactivated influenza vaccine. The CDR3 runs to 16 residues. In germline, CDR1 is SEHNR, CDR2 FQNEAQ (reference sequence). Germline trimming cut 5 bases from V and 8 bases from J; bases unmatched to any gene: 10. Study results and limitations: T cells newly recruited by each seasonal influenza vaccination are few, the authors suggested.

TCRdb fed the RT-PCR reads into MiXCR, producing one record per CDR3 protein. This sample has some 800,000 distinct CDR3 sequences, with roughly 20% found just once. Of note for this clonotype: Its antigen remains unknown.

The chain employs TRBV7-9 and TRBJ2-1, with TRBD2 identical over 12 bases. This sample comprised PBMCs from blood, obtained 5 days after vaccination. The sequence derives from a man aged 50 to 60 who received an inactivated influenza vaccine. The CDR3 DNA reads as TGTGCCAGCAGCCAGCTAGCGGGGGGGCCCGTGGATGAGCAGTTCTTC. Amino acid sequence: CASSQLAGGPVDEQFF.